This is a list of T cell receptor beta chains from one sample in a study of blood T cell repertoires in COVID-19. Some clones are missing from TCRdb's copy, which holds only in-frame ones; the method was immunoSEQ multiplex PCR. This sample has about 290,000 clones, with about 90% found just once. The sequenced sample was peripheral blood. The source is a woman under 40 with COVID-19, enrolled during active disease. Each CDR3 is given with its conserved first and last residue. D genes are given only for firm matches.

v_call: TRBV2
d_call: TRBD1
cdr3_aa: CASRDGQGNYGYTF

v_call: TRBV13
d_call: .
cdr3_aa: CASSLQVPYGYTF

v_call: TRBV21-1
d_call: .
cdr3_aa: CASSIGTGGDSTGELFF

v_call: TRBV30
d_call: .
cdr3_aa: CAWTSNSPLHF

v_call: TRBV5-6
d_call: .
cdr3_aa: CASSLGGINEQFF

v_call: TRBV19
d_call: .
cdr3_aa: CASSIGAVPNYGYTF

v_call: TRBV5-4
d_call: .
cdr3_aa: CASSGGPGTEGSYEQYF

v_call: TRBV24-1
d_call: TRBD1
cdr3_aa: CATSDLHGVGDRGLWCDEKLFF

v_call: TRBV30
d_call: TRBD1
cdr3_aa: CAWGGGDRDNTEAFF

v_call: TRBV19
d_call: .
cdr3_aa: CASSGGLLTGANVLTF

v_call: TRBV9
d_call: TRBD2
cdr3_aa: CASSVATGGTSGPYEQYF

v_call: TRBV6-2/TRBV6-3
d_call: .
cdr3_aa: CASSPSFAYGYTF

v_call: TRBV3-1/TRBV3-2
d_call: TRBD2
cdr3_aa: CASSPRTSSDTGELFF

v_call: TRBV19
d_call: .
cdr3_aa: CASSIGYGVRGTHEQYF

v_call: TRBV11-2
d_call: .
cdr3_aa: CASSLEWQVGYGYTF

v_call: TRBV19
d_call: TRBD1
cdr3_aa: CASSIGQGAWDEQFF

v_call: TRBV7-9
d_call: .
cdr3_aa: CASRSGYPSTDTQYF

v_call: TRBV4-1
d_call: .
cdr3_aa: CASSQAYASAGPQYF

v_call: TRBV7-9
d_call: .
cdr3_aa: CASSYQGNTEAFF

v_call: TRBV2
d_call: TRBD1
cdr3_aa: CASSKEQGASTEAFF

v_call: TRBV13
d_call: .
cdr3_aa: CASREAWGGTEAFF

v_call: TRBV10-1
d_call: TRBD1
cdr3_aa: CASSESDRVGYTF

v_call: TRBV7-9
d_call: TRBD1
cdr3_aa: CASSPRGTGDNYGYTF

v_call: TRBV18
d_call: .
cdr3_aa: CASSPTHNTEAFF

v_call: TRBV7-6
d_call: .
cdr3_aa: CASSLGRTRDSNQPQHF

v_call: TRBV2
d_call: TRBD2
cdr3_aa: CARGSPGGPRTGELFF

v_call: TRBV5-4
d_call: .
cdr3_aa: CASSLEAGSYNEQFF

v_call: TRBV7-2
d_call: .
cdr3_aa: CASSLAPSGYTF

v_call: TRBV4-2
d_call: TRBD2
cdr3_aa: CASSQDLASGFGYEQYF

v_call: TRBV10-2
d_call: TRBD1
cdr3_aa: CASSEPIQGIFEKLFF

v_call: TRBV7-5
d_call: .
cdr3_aa: CVRSLRTGRHTQYF

v_call: TRBV9
d_call: .
cdr3_aa: CASSVAAGGFTEAFF

v_call: TRBV25-1
d_call: .
cdr3_aa: CASSEAGEIETQYF

v_call: TRBV2
d_call: TRBD1
cdr3_aa: CASIPGGGSYYGYTF

v_call: TRBV6-5
d_call: TRBD1
cdr3_aa: CASRRTGGRTEAFF

v_call: TRBV11-2
d_call: .
cdr3_aa: CASSFRANTEAFF

v_call: TRBV19
d_call: .
cdr3_aa: CASSTLQGREQYF

v_call: TRBV19
d_call: .
cdr3_aa: CASNLGRGGNQPQHF

v_call: TRBV5-4
d_call: TRBD1
cdr3_aa: CASSFRDRVGTEAFF

v_call: TRBV5-5
d_call: TRBD1
cdr3_aa: CASSWTGQGDYEQYF

v_call: TRBV6-1
d_call: TRBD2
cdr3_aa: CASSELGGVRDEQYF

v_call: TRBV13
d_call: TRBD2
cdr3_aa: CASRRTSGHTGELFF

v_call: TRBV10-3
d_call: TRBD2
cdr3_aa: CAISEMAGGPKTDTQYF

v_call: TRBV7-2
d_call: TRBD2
cdr3_aa: CASSAGGGDYNEQFF

v_call: TRBV5-1
d_call: TRBD2
cdr3_aa: CASSPVTSGGGTDTQYF

v_call: TRBV11-3
d_call: TRBD2
cdr3_aa: CASSRGLAGAVGADTQYF

v_call: TRBV7-8
d_call: .
cdr3_aa: CASSLEWTQTGANVLTF